The 14 T cell receptor beta chains in this list originate from one sample, sequenced in a study of cytomegalovirus exposure and HLA in healthy donors. PCR primers comprised 60 Vbeta and 13 Jbeta primers. Assay: immunoSEQ multiplex PCR; the TCRdb copy retains only in-frame clones and omits some. The repertoire holds under 100,000 clones, around 77% seen once, with around 3.4% in the top ten. Specimen: PBMCs. The receptor source for this set is a man in his fifties in good health and CMV-seronegative.

This sequence joins TRBV4-2 and TRBJ2-2; TRBD2 matches 14 bases. Germline-derived CDR1 and CDR2 are LGHNA and YNFKEQ. The CDR3 spans 16 residues. The V and J ends lost 4 bases and 4 bases, in that order; junction bases with no gene match: 2. This chain's CDR3 is CASSRTSGGRTGELFF. The CDR3 region has the DNA TGTGCCAGCAGCCGGACTAGCGGGGGGCGCACCGGGGAGCTGTTTTTT.

CDR3 residues: CASSRGAFGTGPLTETNTGELFF. DNA of the CDR3: TGTGCCAGCAGCAGGGGAGCTTTCGGGACAGGGCCCCTGACGGAGACGAACACCGGGGAGCTGTTTTTT. The chain couples TRBV28 to TRBJ2-2; TRBD1 aligns across 9 bases. CDR1 is MDHEN and CDR2 is SYDVKM in the germline V gene. The CDR3 has 23 residues. The trim removed 6 bases at V and 0 bases at J, leaving 26 bases unmatched.

This chain joins TRBV4-1 and TRBJ2-3, with TRBD2 identical over 8 bases. There are 15 residues in the CDR3. With 3 bases clipped from V and 0 bases from J, the junction kept 2 bases outside the gene matches. Germline V gene sequence: CDR1 MGHRA, CDR2 YSYEKL. The chain's CDR3 is CASSQAGGSTDTQYF. The CDR3 region has the DNA TGCGCCAGCAGCCAGGCGGGGGGAAGCACAGATACGCAGTATTTT.

The V and J genes are TRBV5-5 and TRBJ2-1; 7 bases fit TRBD2. CDR3 length: 14 amino acids. V lost 0 bases, J lost 4 bases, and 1 base stayed unmatched. Germline V gives CDR1 SGHKS, CDR2 YYEKEE (reference sequence). The CDR3 region is CASSLGGGYNEQFF. Written as DNA, the CDR3 is TGTGCCAGCAGCTTGGGCGGGGGTTACAATGAGCAGTTCTTC.

The V gene is TRBV5-1, the J gene TRBJ1-2, with D possibly being TRBD1 (6 bases). V lost 3 bases and J lost 4, with 13 bases in between. Germline V gene lookup returns CDR1 SGHRS and CDR2 YFSETQ. CDR3 length equals 14 residues. CDR3 DNA sequence: TGCGCCAGCAGCTCCAGGACAGAGACCTATGGCTACACCTTC. Translation: CASSSRTETYGYTF.

This chain links TRBV7-9 with TRBJ1-3; 9 bases are a match to TRBD1. The CDR3 sequence is 16 residues long. V lost 0 bases, J lost 3 bases, and 3 bases stayed unmatched. Germline V lookup: CDR1 SEHNR, CDR2 FQNEAQ (reference sequence). The CDR3 loop is CASSLATGGGGNTIYF. The CDR3 nucleotides are TGTGCCAGCAGCTTAGCCACAGGGGGCGGTGGAAACACCATATATTTT.

The chain combines TRBV6-6 with TRBJ1-5; 8 bases map to TRBD1. The V and J ends lost 6 bases and 5 bases, in that order; junction bases with no gene match: 6. The CDR3 extends over 14 amino acids. CDR1 and CDR2 from the germline V gene are MNHNY and SVGAGI (reference sequence). CDR3 nucleotide sequence: TGTGCCAGCAGACCTGGACAGGGACATCAGCCCCAGCATTTT. Its protein is CASRPGQGHQPQHF.

The chain is built from TRBV19 and TRBJ1-2; possibly TRBD1 for D (6 bases). This CDR3 is built from 15 residues. Germline V lookup: CDR1 LNHDA, CDR2 SQIVND (reference sequence). Trimming shortened V by 3 bases and J by 4 bases, and 15 bases separated the two germline ends. CDR3 nucleotides: TGTGCCAGTAGTATTGGACAGCGGAGTGTCTATGGCTACACCTTC. It is translated as CASSIGQRSVYGYTF.

The chain couples TRBV6-5 to TRBJ1-2; 9 nucleotides agree with TRBD1. The V gene's germline CDR1 is MNHEY and CDR2 SVGAGI. The CDR3 loop spans 13 amino acids. Trimming at V came to 6 bases and at J to 7 bases, leaving 6 bases not matched to a gene. The DNA of the CDR3 is TGTGCCAGCAGACAGGGGGCTTCTTCTGGCTACACCTTC. As protein: CASRQGASSGYTF.

V gene TRBV30 combines with J gene TRBJ2-2; 10 bases align to TRBD2. The V and J ends lost 3 bases and 5 bases, in that order; junction bases with no gene match: 9. The length of the CDR3 is 16 residues. Germline assignment: CDR1 GTSNPN and CDR2 SVGIG (reference sequence). The CDR3 loop is CAWSLKRGGGTGELFF. CDR3 DNA sequence: TGTGCCTGGAGCCTCAAGCGGGGGGGCGGTACCGGGGAGCTGTTTTTT.

The chain recombines TRBV11-3 with TRBJ1-1; D not certain. The CDR3 contains 12 residues. Germline CDR1 reads SGHNT; CDR2 reads YENEEA. Trimming took 3 bases from V and 2 from J, leaving 4 bases between them. As DNA, the CDR3 is TGTGCCAGCAGCTTCCCTAACACTGAAGCTTTCTTT. As protein: CASSFPNTEAFF.

V usage is TRBV2 and J usage is TRBJ1-5, with a possible D match to TRBD1 (6 bases). V was shortened by 3 bases and J by 7 bases, with 13 bases between the two germline ends. The germline CDR1 and CDR2 sequences are SNHLY and FYNNEI. The CDR3 runs 14 residues. CDR3 amino acids: CASSDLGARQPQHF. The CDR3 bases are TGTGCCAGCAGTGACTTGGGGGCGAGGCAGCCCCAGCATTTT.

The chain employs TRBV28 and TRBJ2-7; 10 bases line up with TRBD2. The CDR3 consists of 15 residues. Germline V gene lookup returns CDR1 MDHEN and CDR2 SYDVKM. V lost 4 bases and J lost 5; bases outside the gene matches: 8. This chain's CDR3 is CASSSPAGGNNEQYF. CDR3 nucleotide sequence: TGTGCCAGCAGTTCCCCAGCGGGGGGGAACAACGAGCAGTACTTC.

The rearrangement uses TRBV7-2 and TRBJ2-3; a weak D match, TRBD1 (6 bases). The CDR3 totals 14 residues. V lost 5 bases, J lost 2 bases, and 11 bases lay in between. The germline CDR1 and CDR2 sequences are SGHTA and FQGNSA. CDR3 sequence reads: CASSHGQFTDTQYF. In DNA form, the CDR3 reads TGTGCCAGCAGCCATGGACAGTTCACAGATACGCAGTATTTT.